Presented here are 22 T cell receptor beta chains from one specimen sequenced in a study of blood T cells in healthy people across ages. Using a J-beta primer mix together with a sample-barcoded 5' primer, a second PCR was run for about 6 to 12 cycles. TCRdb passed the 5' RACE reads through MiXCR, listing each CDR3 protein once. The top ten hold around a fifth of the sample, which has over 950,000 distinct CDR3 sequences, roughly 51% seen once. Sample: blood. These receptors were collected from a woman between 55 and 75 years old in good health.

The V and J genes are TRBV27 and TRBJ1-6, with D possibly TRBD1 on 6 matching bases. Germline CDR1 reads MNHEY; CDR2 reads SMNVEV (reference sequence). CDR3 length equals 15 residues. V gave up 6 bases and J gave up 7 bases, with 16 bases separating them. The DNA for the CDR3 is TGTGCCAGCAGCAGCAACAGGGCCGAGAATTCACCCCTCCACTTT. Its translation is CASSSNRAENSPLHF.

The genes are TRBV7-3 and TRBJ2-1; tentatively, D is TRBD2 (5 bases). Looked up from germline, CDR1 is SGHTA and CDR2 is FQGTGA. The CDR3 extends over 15 amino acids. V dropped 4 bases and J dropped 7 bases, with 17 bases sitting between them. The CDR3 sequence: CASSSPTTGGNEQFF. CDR3 DNA sequence: TGTGCCAGCAGCTCGCCCACTACCGGCGGGAATGAGCAGTTCTTC. The whole variable domain, remainder taken from reference TRBV7-3 and TRBJ2-1, is GAGVSQTPSNKVTEKGKYVELRCDPISGHTALYWYRQSLGQGPEFLIYFQGTGAADDSGLPNDRFFAVRPEGSVSTLKIQRTERGDSAVYLCASSSPTTGGNEQFFGPGTRLTVL.

This chain uses TRBV12-3 or TRBV12-4 with TRBJ2-1; 12 bases are shared with TRBD2. Trimming took 5 bases from V and 10 from J; bases not matched to a gene: 3. The CDR3 length is 13 residues. Here the CDR3 DNA reads TGTGCCAGCAGTGGACTAGCGGGGCCAGAGCAGTTCTTC. Its translation: CASSGLAGPEQFF.

The rearrangement joins TRBV20-1 to TRBJ2-7, with 9 bases matching TRBD2. Germline assignment: CDR1 DFQATT and CDR2 SNEGSKA (reference sequence). The CDR3 is made up of 15 amino acids. The junction had 8 bases not matched to a gene; V was cut back by 0 bases and J by 5 bases. The CDR3 loop reads CSARDRTSVPHEQYF. CDR3 in DNA: TGCAGTGCTAGAGATCGGACTAGCGTCCCCCACGAGCAGTACTTC.

Many counts were recorded for this clonotype. This sequence joins TRBV7-2 and TRBJ2-2, with a weak D call TRBD1 (5 bases). The V gene lost 2 bases and the J gene lost 5 bases, with 18 bases spanning the gap. CDR1 is SGHTA, CDR2 FQGNSA, per germline. The CDR3 spans 17 residues. The CDR3 loop reads CASSLPQGPAMTGELFF. The CDR3 nucleotides are TGTGCCAGCAGCTTACCCCAGGGCCCCGCGATGACCGGGGAGCTGTTTTTT.

The J gene is TRBJ1-6, the V gene TRBV12-3 or TRBV12-4, with a tentative D call TRBD1 (5 bases). The CDR3 is made up of 13 amino acids. V was cut by 5 bases and J by 8 bases, with 10 bases left in between. In DNA form, the CDR3 reads TGTGCCAGCAGTGTATCGGGGGATTCACCCCTCCACTTT. Translation: CASSVSGDSPLHF.

The J gene is TRBJ1-2, the V gene TRBV7-2; a weak D match, TRBD1 (6 bases). CDR1 is SGHTA, CDR2 FQGNSA, per germline. V lost 7 bases and J 8 bases, leaving 17 bases between the germline ends. The CDR3 has 13 residues. In DNA form, the CDR3 reads TGTGCCAGCATCCTAACGGGGGCAGGGGGCTACACCTTC. Translating gives CASILTGAGGYTF.

About this clonotype itself: Germline and junction disagree at one end, which may indicate a read error. The J gene is TRBJ2-7, the V gene TRBV3-1; 8 bases map to TRBD2. The CDR3 runs to 17 residues. Germline CDR1 is LGHDT and CDR2 is YNNKEL (reference sequence). Here the CDR3 DNA reads TGTGCCGGCAGCCAAGGGAAGGCGAGCGGGAGAATCCACGAGCAGTACTTC. This codes for CAGSQGKASGRIHEQYF.

The CDR3 here is CASSGEGVYGYTF. The CDR3 DNA reads TGTGCCAGCAGTGGTGAGGGGGTCTATGGCTACACCTTC. The chain couples TRBV2 to TRBJ1-2; possible D gene TRBD1, 6 bases. The CDR3 extends over 13 amino acids. From germline, CDR1 is SNHLY and CDR2 FYNNEI. The V and J ends lost 4 bases and 4 bases respectively, with 10 bases between them.

The chain is built from TRBV7-2 and TRBJ2-5, with no clear D. Germline loops: CDR1 SGHTA, CDR2 FQGNSA. V shed 4 bases and J shed 4 bases, with 13 bases lying between them. This CDR3 contains 14 residues. The CDR3, as DNA: TGTGCCAGCAGCTCTCTCAGGTTGGCAGAGACCCAGTACTTC. This codes for CASSSLRLAETQYF.

J is TRBJ2-7 and V is TRBV4-2, with 7 positions matching TRBD1. Germline V gene data show CDR1 as LGHNA and CDR2 as YNFKEQ. The V and J ends lost 5 bases and 6 bases, in that order; junction bases with no gene match: 7. The CDR3 consists of 13 residues. The CDR3 loop is CASSDLTGIEQYF. The CDR3 DNA is TGTGCCAGCAGCGATTTGACAGGGATCGAGCAGTACTTC.

This clonotype came up once. V usage is TRBV2 and J usage is TRBJ2-7; 8 nucleotides match TRBD2. The J call may be faulty, since TRBJ2-5 better matches the DNA end. The CDR3 has 15 amino acids. The V gene's germline CDR1 is SNHLY and CDR2 FYNNEI. The CDR3 DNA reads TGTGCCAGCAACTTTGGGGGGACTAGTAGAGAGACCCAGTACTTC. It translates to CASNFGGTSRETQYF.

This clonotype appeared a few times. The chain employs TRBV27 and TRBJ2-1; a weak D match, TRBD1 (6 bases). Germline-derived CDR1 and CDR2 are MNHEY and SMNVEV (reference sequence). This CDR3 spans 13 amino acids. V lost 6 bases, J lost 4 bases, and 10 bases lay in between. CDR3 sequence reads: CASRQGPYNEQFF. CDR3 in DNA: TGTGCCAGCAGACAGGGACCTTACAATGAGCAGTTCTTC.

The chain has TRBV4-3 and TRBJ1-4; possibly TRBD1 for D (6 bases). V lost 5 bases and J lost 7, with 14 bases in between. Germline V gene lookup returns CDR1 LGHNA and CDR2 YSLEER. This CDR3 comprises 14 residues. CDR3 amino acids: CASSTDRWSEKLFF. The CDR3 DNA is TGCGCCAGCAGCACCGACAGGTGGAGTGAAAAACTGTTTTTT.

The chain links TRBV27 to TRBJ2-2; no clear D gene. This CDR3 contains 13 residues. V was cut by 7 bases and J by 0 bases, with 6 bases left in between. Germline V CDR1 and CDR2: MNHEY, SMNVEV (reference sequence). CDR3 sequence (DNA): TGTGCCAGCAACCCGGCGAACACCGGGGAGCTGTTTTTT. It yields the protein CASNPANTGELFF.

This clonotype has more than one count but fewer than ten. The chain has TRBV12-3 or TRBV12-4 and TRBJ2-5; TRBD2 matches 7 bases. V lost 3 bases and J lost 2; bases outside the gene matches: 3. The CDR3 contains 14 residues. CDR3 DNA sequence: TGTGCCAGCAGTTTGTGGCGGGAGCAAGAGACCCAGTACTTC. This codes for CASSLWREQETQYF.

CDR3: CASSRRLAGVHNEQFF. CDR3 sequence (DNA): TGTGCCAGCAGCCGTCGACTAGCGGGAGTTCACAATGAGCAGTTCTTC. The chain has TRBV7-2 and TRBJ2-1; 12 nucleotides align to TRBD2. V dropped 5 bases and J dropped 5; count of bases not matched to a gene: 7. CDR1 is SGHTA, CDR2 FQGNSA, per germline. This CDR3 comprises 16 residues.

In its sample, this clonotype was seen a few times. The V call is TRBV25-1, the J call TRBJ1-2; no definite D call. The CDR3 spans 14 residues. The V gene's germline CDR1 is MGHDK and CDR2 SYGVNS. Deletions cut 2 bases from V and 6 bases from J, with 13 bases between. Here the CDR3 DNA reads TGTGCCAGCAGTGAAATTGGGCTGAGACATGGCTACACCTTC. Amino acids: CASSEIGLRHGYTF.

This clonotype has only a few counts. V usage is TRBV12-3 or TRBV12-4 and J usage is TRBJ2-7; no clear D gene. This CDR3 spans 12 amino acids. Deletions cut 6 bases from V and 5 bases from J, with 11 bases between. CDR3 protein: CASSPNRNEQYF. CDR3 nucleotides: TGTGCCAGCAGCCCGAACCGGAACGAGCAGTACTTC.

The chain carries TRBV4-2 and TRBJ1-1; D ambiguous. The CDR3 runs 16 residues. Trimming stripped 0 bases from V and 2 bases from J, with 13 bases between. CDR1 is LGHNA, CDR2 YNFKEQ, per germline. CDR3 nucleotides: TGTGCCAGCAGCCAAGATCGATTGTTGGGAAACACTGAAGCTTTCTTT. Translation: CASSQDRLLGNTEAFF.

The CDR3 spells CASSSSGDVTYEQYF. DNA of the CDR3: TGCGCCAGCAGCTCGTCCGGGGACGTAACCTACGAGCAGTACTTC. This chain joins TRBV5-1 and TRBJ2-7; D is perhaps TRBD1 or TRBD2 (5 bases each). The CDR3 length is 15 residues. Looked up from germline, CDR1 is SGHRS and CDR2 is YFSETQ. V lost 3 bases and J lost 2, with 15 bases in between.

This rearrangement joins TRBV14 to TRBJ2-5; no clear D. The last part of the DNA fits TRBJ2-7 better; the J call may be wrong. CDR3 size: 13 residues. Germline-derived CDR1 and CDR2 are SGHDN and FVKESK. The CDR3 reads CASSQEFVNEQYF. The CDR3 DNA reads TGTGCCAGCAGCCAAGAGTTCGTGAACGAGCAGTACTTC.